The T cell receptor (beta chain) described here comes from a study of CD8+ T cells in alopecia areata. Study context: The study gave treated patients oral tofacitinib at 5 to 10 mg twice daily. Whole-study results and caveats: Lesional scalp exceeded normal scalp in clonality, especially in alopecia totalis/universalis.

Investigators isolated RNA and reverse transcribed it into cDNA to act as the sequencing template. Sequenced by immunoSEQ multiplex PCR; TCRdb stores in-frame clones only, minus some. The sample lists around 140,000 clones; around 49% were seen once. V trimming: 1 base; J trimming: 8 bases; junction bases outside the gene matches: 7. CDR3 length: 16 residues. Per the germline V gene, CDR1 is MGHRA and CDR2 is YSYEKL. Only a few counts were recorded for this clone. Antigen specificity is unknown. Collection of lesional scalp punch biopsies and peripheral blood was performed in alopecia areata patients. This clonotype was sampled from a human donor with alopecia areata. The input for sequencing was CD4+ T cells sorted from blood, taken at week 0. The rearrangement joins TRBV4-1 to TRBJ1-4; 10 bases line up with TRBD1. In nucleotides, the CDR3 is TGCGCCAGCAGCCAAGGACAGGGGGCGGGAGAAGAAAAACTGTTTTTT. Its protein product is CASSQGQGAGEEKLFF.